A single sample is the source of the 25 T cell receptor beta chains below, sequenced in a study of blood T cell repertoires in COVID-19. Measured with immunoSEQ multiplex PCR; TCRdb has only the in-frame clones, and not every one. The data hold roughly 350,000 clones, with 85% to 90% observed a single time. The source material was peripheral blood. The receptor source for this set is a woman aged 45-59 years with active or convalescent COVID-19.

V usage is TRBV29-1 and J usage is TRBJ2-1; 11 bases fit TRBD1. With 7 bases clipped from V and 0 bases from J, the junction kept 5 bases outside the gene matches. There are 15 residues in the CDR3. Germline CDR1 SQVTM, CDR2 ANQGSEA. As DNA, the CDR3 is TGCAGCGCGGACAGGGGGCCTGGCTCCTACAATGAGCAGTTCTTC. Protein product: CSADRGPGSYNEQFF.

V is TRBV4-1 and J is TRBJ2-3; 7 nucleotides line up with TRBD1. J gave up 5 bases and V 1 base, and 6 bases lay outside the gene matches. Germline-derived CDR1 and CDR2 are MGHRA and YSYEKL. The CDR3 has 15 amino acids. The CDR3 DNA reads as TGCGCCAGCAGCCAAGTCGGGACAGCGAAAGATACGCAGTATTTT. Translation: CASSQVGTAKDTQYF.

This chain joins TRBV30 and TRBJ2-2, with TRBD1 matching 8 bases. The CDR3 covers 14 residues. Germline values: CDR1 GTSNPN, CDR2 SVGIG (reference sequence). Trimming at V came to 3 bases and at J to 7 bases, leaving 7 bases not matched to a gene. CDR3 DNA: TGTGCCTGGAGGGCAGGGGGCTCTCACGGGGAGCTGTTTTTT. This gives the protein CAWRAGGSHGELFF.

The rearrangement uses TRBV7-2 and TRBJ2-1, with D perhaps TRBD2 (5 bases). Germline CDR1 and CDR2: SGHTA and FQGNSA. The CDR3 is 15 amino acids. With 5 bases removed from V and 0 bases from J, the gap between germline ends came to 11 bases. In nucleotides, the CDR3 is TGTGCCAGCAGCCCCGGGGATAGCTCCTACAATGAGCAGTTCTTC. It translates to CASSPGDSSYNEQFF.

V is TRBV7-3 and J is TRBJ2-3; 8 bases are a match to TRBD1. Germline V gives CDR1 SGHTA, CDR2 FQGTGA. The CDR3 spans 15 residues. V lost 2 bases and J lost 7; bases outside the gene matches: 8. CDR3 in DNA: TGTGCCAGCAGCTTAGGACAGGGACTGGGGTATACGCAGTATTTT. It is translated as CASSLGQGLGYTQYF.

This clone showed up just a few times. At one end the junction does not follow the germline gene, possibly because of a read error. The genes are TRBV3-1 (or the pseudogene TRBV3-2) and TRBJ1-2; 10 nucleotides align to TRBD1. CDR3 length: 15 residues. Germline CDR1 and CDR2: LGHDT and YNNKEL (reference sequence). The DNA for the CDR3 is TGTGCCAGCAGCCAAGATGGAGGACAGGGGGTTGTGAGGCTCTTC. The encoded protein is CASSQDGGQGVVRLF.

This chain links TRBV5-1 with TRBJ2-4; tentative D call: TRBD2 (6 bases). Trimming shortened V by 0 bases and J by 11 bases, and 9 bases separated the two germline ends. The germline CDR1 and CDR2 sequences are SGHRS and YFSETQ. The CDR3 extends over 12 amino acids. The DNA of the CDR3 is TGCGCCAGCAGCTTGGTAGGGGAGGTTCAGTACTTC. It translates to CASSLVGEVQYF.

The chain links TRBV6-6 to TRBJ1-1; no clear D gene. Germline lookup yields CDR1 MNHNY and CDR2 SVGAGI (reference sequence). This CDR3 contains 18 residues. Trimming removed 5 bases at V and 1 base at J, with 23 bases between. The CDR3 region is CASSPTDAASTRNTEAFF. The CDR3 DNA reads TGTGCCAGCAGTCCAACCGACGCAGCGTCGACTCGGAACACTGAAGCTTTCTTT.

The chain combines TRBV4-3 with TRBJ2-1, with TRBD1 identical over 9 bases. J lost 6 bases, V lost 4 bases, and 13 bases had no gene match. The V gene's germline CDR1 is LGHNA and CDR2 YSLEER. The CDR3 loop spans 17 amino acids. CDR3 bases: TGCGCCAGCAGCCCCCACCCGGGACAGGGAGCAACCAATGAGCAGTTCTTC. Translating gives CASSPHPGQGATNEQFF.

This clone was recorded a few times. The rearrangement joins TRBV19 to TRBJ1-2, with D uncertain. This CDR3 spans 15 amino acids. Trimming shortened V by 6 bases and J by 4 bases, and 18 bases separated the two germline ends. Looked up from germline, CDR1 is LNHDA and CDR2 is SQIVND (reference sequence). The CDR3 protein is CASSPDGALGYGYTF. The CDR3 DNA reads as TGTGCCAGTAGCCCGGATGGAGCATTAGGCTATGGCTACACCTTC.

The chain links TRBV7-2 to TRBJ1-1, with 8 bases that match TRBD1. Trimming took 4 bases from V and 3 from J; bases not matched to a gene: 13. Germline-derived CDR1 and CDR2 are SGHTA and FQGNSA. CDR3 length: 17 residues. The CDR3 bases are TGTGCCAGCAGCTCCCGACAGGGGCGCCGGGGCGACACTGAAGCTTTCTTT. It translates to CASSSRQGRRGDTEAFF.

The rearrangement joins TRBV2 to TRBJ1-2; D gene uncertain. Germline values: CDR1 SNHLY, CDR2 FYNNEI. CDR3 length equals 11 residues. Trimming cost V 4 bases and J 6 bases, with 6 bases left between them. The DNA of the CDR3 is TGTGCCAGCAGTGCAAAAAATGGCTACACCTTC. Amino acids: CASSAKNGYTF.

This chain uses TRBV6-2 or TRBV6-3 with TRBJ1-5; D is undetermined. Germline V gene sequence: CDR1 MNHEY, CDR2 SVGEGT. The CDR3 is made up of 13 amino acids. V lost 5 bases, J lost 4 bases, and 9 bases lay in between. This CDR3 is CASSDEGNQPQHF. Written as DNA, the CDR3 is TGTGCCAGCAGTGACGAGGGAAATCAGCCCCAGCATTTT.

Here the CDR3 reads CASKTGTLRETQYF. In DNA form, the CDR3 reads TGTGCCAGCAAGACCGGGACACTCCGTGAGACCCAGTACTTC. The V gene is TRBV2, the J gene TRBJ2-5, with D tentatively TRBD1 (6 bases). V was trimmed by 7 bases and J by 5 bases, leaving 17 bases between them. The CDR3 contains 14 residues. Germline values: CDR1 SNHLY, CDR2 FYNNEI.

J is TRBJ2-2 and V is TRBV6-2 or TRBV6-3, with 13 bases that match TRBD2. After removal of 4 bases from V and 5 bases from J, the junction contained 10 bases not matched to a gene. The CDR3 totals 18 residues. Germline values: CDR1 MNHEY, CDR2 SVGEGT. As DNA, the CDR3 is TGTGCCAGCAGTTCCATCGGACTAGCGGGAGACAGAACCGGGGAGCTGTTTTTT. It is translated as CASSSIGLAGDRTGELFF.

This sequence joins TRBV3-1 (or the pseudogene TRBV3-2) and TRBJ1-3, with D tentatively TRBD1 (6 bases). Trimming left V 1 base short and J 4 bases short, with 11 bases between. Germline CDR1 LGHDT, CDR2 YNNKEL (reference sequence). This CDR3 region has 15 residues. This chain's CDR3 is CASSQVRTDGNTIYF. The CDR3 DNA follows: TGTGCCAGCAGCCAAGTGCGGACAGACGGAAACACCATATATTTT.

The genes are TRBV3-1 (or the pseudogene TRBV3-2) and TRBJ2-7; D is perhaps TRBD1 (5 bases). CDR3 length: 16 amino acids. The germline gives CDR1 LGHDT, CDR2 YNNKEL (reference sequence). Trimming stripped 6 bases from V and 2 bases from J, with 20 bases between. The CDR3 loop reads CASRPGPDRTPYEQYF. For the CDR3, the DNA is TGTGCCAGCAGACCGGGCCCCGACAGAACCCCCTACGAGCAGTACTTC.

The J gene is TRBJ1-2, the V gene TRBV29-1; no clear D gene. Germline V gene data show CDR1 as SQVTM and CDR2 as ANQGSEA. The CDR3 is 14 residues long. V dropped 3 bases and J dropped 3 bases, with 14 bases sitting between them. CDR3 nucleotide sequence: TGCAGCGTTGATGTTATAGAGGAGGACTATGGCTACACCTTC. Its protein product is CSVDVIEEDYGYTF.

V usage is TRBV25-1 and J usage is TRBJ1-2; 8 positions match TRBD1. J gave up 3 bases and V 8 bases, and 14 bases lay outside the gene matches. CDR3 length equals 16 residues. Germline-derived CDR1 and CDR2 are MGHDK and SYGVNS. CDR3 in amino acids: CASFQDRAELDYGYTF. CDR3 DNA: TGTGCCAGCTTTCAGGACAGGGCCGAATTGGACTATGGCTACACCTTC.

V usage is TRBV7-6 and J usage is TRBJ2-1, with 10 nucleotides matching TRBD1. The CDR3 runs to 21 residues. Per germline, CDR1 SGHVS and CDR2 FNYEAQ. With 4 bases clipped from V and 0 bases from J, the junction kept 18 bases outside the gene matches. The CDR3 nucleotides are TGTGCCAGCAGCTCAACGCGACCCGGGACAGGGGATTTCAACTCCTACAATGAGCAGTTCTTC. This encodes CASSSTRPGTGDFNSYNEQFF.

The rearrangement uses TRBV28 and TRBJ2-1, with 13 bases lining up with TRBD2. CDR3 length: 15 residues. Trimming removed 6 bases from V and 7 bases from J; junction bases left unmatched: 6. Germline V gives CDR1 MDHEN, CDR2 SYDVKM. CDR3 nucleotides: TGTGCCAGCAGCTCCGGGACTAGCGGGACGAATGAGCAGTTCTTC. It yields the protein CASSSGTSGTNEQFF.

The chain links TRBV9 to TRBJ2-5; 7 bases align to TRBD2. Germline V CDR1 and CDR2: SGDLS, YYNGEE. This CDR3 has 14 residues. The ends lost 4 bases at V and 1 base at J; junction bases unmatched: 4. The CDR3 nucleotides are TGTGCCAGCAGCTCCGGGGGGATCCAAGAGACCCAGTACTTC. It encodes CASSSGGIQETQYF. The entire variable domain, with the rest obtained from reference TRBV9 and TRBJ2-5, is as follows: DSGVTQTPKHLITATGQRVTLRCSPRSGDLSVYWYQQSLDQGLQFLIQYYNGEERAKGNILERFSAQQFPDLHSELNLSSLELGDSALYFCASSSGGIQETQYFGPGTRLLVL.

This chain links TRBV27 with TRBJ2-1, with 7 bases lining up with TRBD2. The germline V gene has CDR1 MNHEY and CDR2 SMNVEV (reference sequence). This CDR3 comprises 16 residues. The V and J ends lost 6 bases and 2 bases, in that order; junction bases with no gene match: 10. CDR3 nucleotides: TGTGCCAGCAGATCAATGGGGGGAGGGACCTACAATGAGCAGTTCTTC. Its protein product is CASRSMGGGTYNEQFF.

The sample holds one count of this clone. The rearrangement links TRBV7-8 to TRBJ2-3; 11 bases agree with TRBD2. This CDR3 is built from 16 residues. Per the germline V gene, CDR1 is SGHVS and CDR2 is FQNEAQ. V dropped 3 bases and J dropped 6; count of bases not matched to a gene: 8. CDR3 DNA sequence: TGTGCCAGCAGCTTTAGGCTAGCGGGGGGTAAGGATACGCAGTATTTT. Translating gives CASSFRLAGGKDTQYF.

This clone was counted only a few times. V gene TRBV10-3 combines with J gene TRBJ1-2, with TRBD1 as a possible D gene (5 bases). This CDR3 has 14 residues. Trimming removed 8 bases from V and 2 bases from J, with 15 bases in between. Germline V gives CDR1 ENHRY, CDR2 SYGVKD. The CDR3 sequence is CAIPKEGRNYGYTF. The DNA for the CDR3 is TGTGCCATCCCCAAGGAGGGACGGAACTATGGCTACACCTTC.